This TCR beta chain is drawn from a study of T cells after yellow fever vaccination (dated by TCRdb to between 2018 and 2021). Background on the whole study: Libraries from fractions with low cell numbers were prepared with the SMART-Seq v4 Ultra Low Input RNA kit. Bulk TCR alpha and beta repertoires were sequenced longitudinally to track T-cell clones before and after primary and booster YFV17D yellow fever vaccination. Two healthy male donors, one aged 18 to 30 and one aged 30 to 39 years, were included in the cohort. Blood was collected at multiple timepoints before and after primary and secondary immunization, and bulk PBMC replicates and cell subsets were isolated. The investigation overall reported the following: The study included only a couple of donors, which limits how far the findings can be generalized. A small fraction of clonotypes showed up in both the CD4 and CD8 compartments, probably as a result of convergent recombination. After the booster, most clones that had expanded after primary vaccination were detected again (nearly 98% of CD4 and about 88% of CD8), suggesting broad maintenance of memory. Compared with the primary T-cell response, the secondary T-cell response was faster but weaker, reaching its peak on day 5 rather than on day 15. FACS-sorted repertoires could contain abundant contaminating clonotypes from the bulk population, so computational filtering was required.

Reading the label with the study, this specimen's treatment or condition is: live attenuated yellow fever vaccine strain. A standard Ficoll-Paque protocol was used to isolate PBMCs from peripheral blood. Dynabeads CD4 and CD8 positive selection kits were used to isolate CD4 and CD8 T-cell fractions. TriZol was used to extract RNA from bulk PBMCs, CD4 and CD8 fractions, and dextramer-positive and dextramer-negative fractions. The V and J ends are trimmed by 0 bases and 2 bases, leaving 9 bases between them. The CDR3 sequence holds 15 residues, the cysteine and phenylalanine included. Here the CDR3 DNA is all that survives: 45 bases in frame from base 1. CDR1 and CDR2, per the germline V gene, are SGDLS and YYNGEE. This sample was sequenced with an Illumina NovaSeq 6000. TCR cDNA was synthesized by 5'RACE template switching, which introduced a universal primer site and unique molecular identifiers. Priming for cDNA synthesis came from both the TCR alpha and TCR beta constant segments. Library amplification involved two PCR steps, and the second step added sample barcodes and sequencing adapters. Libraries were sequenced on Illumina HiSeq 2500 (2x100 bp) or NovaSeq (2x150 bp). From the authors' description of their analysis: MIGEC handled demultiplexing of reads and collapsing into UMI consensus sequences, while MiXCR performed V(D)J alignment. Vaccine-responding clonotypes were identified with edgeR using replicate PBMC samples, with FDR below 0.01 and a log2 fold change above 5 up to day 15 being required. Each bulk clonotype was labeled CD4 or CD8 based on which sequenced repertoire, CD4 or CD8, contained the clonotype at higher abundance. TCRdb handled the public reads itself, with Q25 trimming in fastp and clone calling in MiXCR, and kept productive beta chains. Each CDR3 protein appears once, grouped with its most common genes and DNA. These V and J calls originate from TCRdb's pipeline instead of the authors' own analysis. Here the sample has 300,000 to 400,000 distinct CDR3 sequences; roughly a tenth occur a single time. Roughly 3% of the sample lies in the top ten.

Note on this clonotype: Its recognized antigen is unknown. No base quality values were provided; no much bigger clone lies one nucleotide off.

The chain is assembled from TRBV9 and TRBJ2-1; TRBD2 is perhaps the D gene, given 6 matching bases. Sequencing was performed on CD4+ T cells sorted from PBMCs, taken 45 days after the yellow fever booster vaccination. This clonotype was sampled from a man between 18 and 35 years old who received the YFV17D yellow fever vaccine. The CDR3 protein sequence reads: CASSVAGDAYNEQFF. DNA sequence: TGTGCCAGCAGCGTAGCGGGAGACGCCTACAATGAGCAGTTCTTC.